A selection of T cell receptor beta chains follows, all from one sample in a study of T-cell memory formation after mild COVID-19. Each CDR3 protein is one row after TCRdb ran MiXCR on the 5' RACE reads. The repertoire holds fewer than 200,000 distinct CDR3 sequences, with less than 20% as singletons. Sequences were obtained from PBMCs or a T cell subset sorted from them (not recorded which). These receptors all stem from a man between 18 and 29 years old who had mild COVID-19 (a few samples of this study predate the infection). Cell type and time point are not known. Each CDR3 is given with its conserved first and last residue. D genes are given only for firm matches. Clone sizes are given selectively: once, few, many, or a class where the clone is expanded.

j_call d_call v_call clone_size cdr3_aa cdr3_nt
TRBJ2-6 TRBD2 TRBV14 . CASSPGGAGANVLTF TGTGCCAGCAGCCCGGGGGGGGCAGGGGCCAACGTCCTGACTTTC
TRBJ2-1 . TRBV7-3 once CASSPTGTHSYNEQFF TGTGCCAGCAGCCCAACCGGCACCCACTCCTACAATGAGCAGTTCTTC
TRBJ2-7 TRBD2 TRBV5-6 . CASSLRTSWGYEQYF TGTGCCAGCAGCTTAAGGACTAGCTGGGGCTACGAGCAGTACTTC
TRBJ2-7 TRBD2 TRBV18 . CASSLTSGGALSYEQYF TGTGCCAGCTCCCTTACTAGCGGGGGGGCCTTGTCCTACGAGCAGTACTTC
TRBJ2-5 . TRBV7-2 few CASSQRGQETQYF TGTGCCAGCAGCCAAAGGGGGCAAGAGACCCAGTACTTC
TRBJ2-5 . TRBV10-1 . CASSDSGNQETQYF TGCGCCAGCAGTGATTCAGGAAATCAAGAGACCCAGTACTTC
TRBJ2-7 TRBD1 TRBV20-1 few CSARAPGQGSYEQYF TGCAGTGCTCGGGCCCCGGGACAGGGTTCCTACGAGCAGTACTTC
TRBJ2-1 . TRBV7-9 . CASSLRGRQFF TGTGCCAGCAGCTTGCGGGGACGGCAGTTCTTC
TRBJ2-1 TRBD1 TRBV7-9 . CASSFFGTGDNEQFF TGTGCCAGCAGCTTTTTTGGGACAGGGGACAATGAGCAGTTCTTC
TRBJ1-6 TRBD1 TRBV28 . CARPDRGNSPLHF TGTGCCCGCCCGGACAGGGGGAATTCACCCCTCCACTTT
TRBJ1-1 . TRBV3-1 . CASSPVKGSEAFF TGTGCCAGCAGCCCCGTGAAGGGTAGTGAAGCTTTCTTT
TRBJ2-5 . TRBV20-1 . CSARGVSQYF TGCAGTGCGAGAGGAGTCTCCCAGTACTTC
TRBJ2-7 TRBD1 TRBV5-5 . CASSRQGWNEQYF TGTGCCAGCAGCCGACAGGGGTGGAACGAGCAGTACTTC
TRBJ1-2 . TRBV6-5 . CASRETANYGYTF TGTGCCAGCAGGGAAACAGCTAACTATGGCTACACCTTC
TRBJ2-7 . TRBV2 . CASSEQGTHYEQYF TGTGCCAGCAGTGAACAGGGGACTCACTACGAGCAGTACTTC
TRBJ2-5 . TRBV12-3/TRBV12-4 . CASRSKGRETQYF TGTGCCAGCAGAAGCAAAGGGAGGGAGACCCAGTACTTC
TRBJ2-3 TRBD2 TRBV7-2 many CASSRDYYTDTQYF TGTGCCAGCAGCCGGGACTATTACACAGATACGCAGTATTTT
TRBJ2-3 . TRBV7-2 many CASSSPNTDTQYF TGTGCCAGCAGTTCTCCGAACACAGATACGCAGTATTTT
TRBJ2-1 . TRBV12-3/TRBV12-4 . CASSFPGAQQFF TGTGCCAGCAGTTTCCCCGGAGCGCAGCAGTTCTTC